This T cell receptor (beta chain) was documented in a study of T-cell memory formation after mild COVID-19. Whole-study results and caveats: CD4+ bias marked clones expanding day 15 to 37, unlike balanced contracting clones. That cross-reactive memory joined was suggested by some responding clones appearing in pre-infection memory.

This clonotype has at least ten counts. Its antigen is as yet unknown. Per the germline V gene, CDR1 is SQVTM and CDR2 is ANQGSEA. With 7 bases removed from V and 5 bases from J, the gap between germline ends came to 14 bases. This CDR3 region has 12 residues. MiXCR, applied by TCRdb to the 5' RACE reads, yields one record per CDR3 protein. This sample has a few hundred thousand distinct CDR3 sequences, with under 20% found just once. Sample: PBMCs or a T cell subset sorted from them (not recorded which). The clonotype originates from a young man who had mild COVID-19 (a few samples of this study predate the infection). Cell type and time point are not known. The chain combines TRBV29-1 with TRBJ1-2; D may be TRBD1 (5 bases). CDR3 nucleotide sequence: TGCAGCGCCCAAGAGTCAGGGTATGGCTACACCTTC. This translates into CSAQESGYGYTF. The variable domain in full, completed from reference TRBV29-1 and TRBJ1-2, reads SAVISQKPSRDICQRGTSLTIQCQVDSQVTMMFWYRQQPGQSLTLIATANQGSEATYESGFVIDKFPISRPNLTFSTLTVSNMSPEDSSIYLCSAQESGYGYTFGSGTRLTVV.